Following are 16 T cell receptor beta chains from one sample sequenced in a study of radiotherapy plus CTLA-4 blockade in lung cancer. Assay: immunoSEQ multiplex PCR; the TCRdb copy retains only in-frame clones and omits some. Here the sample spans about 88,000 clones, approximately 75% being singletons. This specimen was peripheral blood, taken from a patient treated with radiotherapy plus ipilimumab. These receptors came from a human donor with non-small cell lung cancer that progressed on radiotherapy plus ipilimumab.

Of note for this clone: A junction end diverges from the germline sequence, so it may reflect a read error. This sequence joins TRBV7-7 and TRBJ2-1; 14 nucleotides line up with TRBD2. Germline V gene lookup returns CDR1 SSHAT and CDR2 FNYEAQ (reference sequence). This CDR3 has 16 amino acids. DNA for the CDR3: TGTGCTAGCAGCCCGAGACTAGCGGGAGGGGCGAATGAGCAGTTCTTC. Its translation: CASSPRLAGGANEQFF.

The chain combines TRBV5-1 with TRBJ1-2; D is unresolved. The CDR3 extends over 15 amino acids. Germline assignment: CDR1 SGHRS and CDR2 YFSETQ. V was cut by 2 bases and J by 2 bases, with 13 bases left in between. This chain's CDR3 is CASSLGGEVNYGYTF. The CDR3 DNA sequence: TGCGCCAGCAGCTTAGGCGGGGAGGTAAACTATGGCTACACCTTC.

This clone was seen more than once but under ten times. The V and J genes are TRBV7-8 and TRBJ1-2; TRBD1 is a possible D gene (5 bases). V was clipped by 3 bases and J by 6 bases, with 14 bases between them. The CDR3 has 14 amino acids. The germline V gene has CDR1 SGHVS and CDR2 FQNEAQ. The DNA for the CDR3 is TGTGCCAGCAGCTTCCTCGGGCAGGGCGATGGCTACACCTTC. It is translated as CASSFLGQGDGYTF.

The chain combines TRBV19 with TRBJ2-1; D remains unclear. Germline V gene sequence: CDR1 LNHDA, CDR2 SQIVND (reference sequence). CDR3 length: 13 amino acids. V lost 5 bases to trimming and J lost 6 bases, with 11 bases between them. The CDR3 nucleotides read TGTGCCAGTAGTCCCTCTGGGGTCAATGAGCAGTTCTTC. The encoded protein is CASSPSGVNEQFF.

The chain carries TRBV28 and TRBJ1-2, with D hard to call. The CDR3 loop spans 15 amino acids. Germline assignment: CDR1 MDHEN and CDR2 SYDVKM. V gave up 2 bases and J gave up 2 bases, with 12 bases separating them. CDR3 protein: CASSLVQPDNYGYTF. The CDR3 region has the DNA TGTGCCAGCAGTTTAGTACAGCCCGACAACTATGGCTACACCTTC.

This chain connects TRBV2 to TRBJ1-5; D gene ambiguous. With 6 bases removed from V and 0 bases from J, the gap between germline ends came to 12 bases. The CDR3 runs 15 residues. Germline V CDR1 and CDR2: SNHLY, FYNNEI. CDR3 sequence (DNA): TGTGCCAGCAGCCCCTACCAGTATAGCAATCAGCCCCAGCATTTT. Translating it yields CASSPYQYSNQPQHF.

This clone was counted only a few times. V is TRBV28 and J is TRBJ2-1; 9 bases are a match to TRBD1. Germline CDR1 and CDR2: MDHEN and SYDVKM. Trimming removed 4 bases from V and 5 bases from J; junction bases left unmatched: 9. The CDR3 is made up of 16 amino acids. For the CDR3, the DNA is TGTGCCAGCAGTTCACCTACAGGGGGCGCGGACAATGAGCAGTTCTTC. Translating it yields CASSSPTGGADNEQFF. The entire variable domain, with the rest obtained from reference TRBV28 and TRBJ2-1, is as follows: DVKVTQSSRYLVKRTGEKVFLECVQDMDHENMFWYRQDPGLGLRLIYFSYDVKMKEKGDIPEGYSVSREKKERFSLILESASTNQTSMYLCASSSPTGGADNEQFFGPGTRLTVL.

The genes are TRBV5-5 and TRBJ2-1; D perhaps matches TRBD1 (7 bases). This CDR3 is built from 16 residues. Germline CDR1 and CDR2: SGHKS and YYEKEE (reference sequence). The ends were cut back, 4 bases at V and 7 bases at J, with 21 bases in the middle. CDR3 DNA sequence: TGTGCCAGCAGCAGGCGGGACAGATACTTACAAAATGAGCAGTTCTTC. It translates to CASSRRDRYLQNEQFF.

The chain joins TRBV5-6 to TRBJ1-1; D is possibly TRBD1 (6 bases). The germline gives CDR1 SGHDT, CDR2 YYEEEE. V was clipped by 5 bases and J by 10 bases, with 21 bases between them. This CDR3 is 14 amino acids long. CDR3 residues: CASSATGFRPAAFF. The CDR3 region has the DNA TGTGCCAGCAGTGCTACAGGGTTCCGCCCAGCAGCTTTCTTT.

This clone was detected only a few times. V gene TRBV6-5 combines with J gene TRBJ1-5, with 8 bases matching TRBD1. V shed 6 bases and J 6 bases; nucleotides not matched to a gene: 7. The CDR3 is 14 amino acids. CDR1 and CDR2 from the germline V gene are MNHEY and SVGAGI. CDR3 sequence reads: CASRQQGVGQPQHF. The CDR3 DNA follows: TGTGCCAGCAGACAACAGGGGGTAGGTCAGCCCCAGCATTTT.

This chain connects TRBV28 to TRBJ2-7; 11 nucleotides line up with TRBD1. Germline V gives CDR1 MDHEN, CDR2 SYDVKM. The CDR3 loop spans 14 amino acids. V trimming: 3 bases; J trimming: 2 bases; junction bases outside the gene matches: 0. CDR3 nucleotides: TGTGCCAGCAGTTTGGGACAGGGGGCCTACGAGCAGTACTTC. Translating gives CASSLGQGAYEQYF.

The chain is built from TRBV7-9 and TRBJ1-1; D uncertain. V lost 5 bases and J lost 6, with 19 bases in between. Looked up from germline, CDR1 is SEHNR and CDR2 is FQNEAQ (reference sequence). CDR3 length equals 15 residues. CDR3 in DNA: TGTGCCAGCAGCCCCCTCCTATCTAAGGTATCTGAAGCTTTCTTT. Amino acids: CASSPLLSKVSEAFF.

This chain uses TRBV5-1 with TRBJ1-4, with D tentatively TRBD1 (6 bases). CDR3 length: 14 amino acids. Trimming cost V 7 bases and J 7 bases, with 17 bases left between them. Germline V gene sequence: CDR1 SGHRS, CDR2 YFSETQ. The CDR3 here is CASAPGGGSEKLFF. CDR3 coding DNA: TGCGCCAGCGCTCCGGGAGGGGGAAGTGAAAAACTGTTTTTT.

This clone was seen only a few times. The chain is built from TRBV4-1 and TRBJ2-7, with 7 bases that match TRBD1. Germline V gene data show CDR1 as MGHRA and CDR2 as YSYEKL. The CDR3 loop spans 15 amino acids. V lost 4 bases and J lost 0; bases outside the gene matches: 6. CDR3 amino acids: CASSRGTESSYEQYF. DNA for the CDR3: TGCGCCAGCAGCCGTGGGACAGAAAGCTCCTACGAGCAGTACTTC.

V gene TRBV19 combines with J gene TRBJ1-1; 7 nucleotides agree with TRBD1. The CDR3 runs 14 residues. Trimming at V came to 3 bases and at J to 3 bases, leaving 4 bases not matched to a gene. Germline V lookup: CDR1 LNHDA, CDR2 SQIVND (reference sequence). The CDR3 bases are TGTGCCAGTAGTATCGACAGGGACCACACTGAAGCTTTCTTT. Its protein product is CASSIDRDHTEAFF.

This clone showed up many times. The chain uses TRBV2 and TRBJ1-6; the D gene is possibly TRBD1 (5 bases). The CDR3 has 13 amino acids. CDR1 and CDR2 (germline): SNHLY, FYNNEI. The ends were cut back, 7 bases at V and 6 bases at J, with 10 bases in the middle. CDR3 protein: CASKGRINSPLHF. The CDR3 region has the DNA TGTGCCAGCAAGGGGAGGATTAATTCACCCCTCCACTTT.